This TCR beta chain was sequenced during a study of blood T cells in healthy people across ages (dated by TCRdb to the mid-2010s). For context, the study as a whole: In model experiments, template switching captured about one uniquely barcoded TCR beta cDNA molecule for every two T cells. The study measured age-related changes in TCR beta repertoire diversity using deep sequencing normalized with unique cDNA molecular identifiers. The donors were divided into four age groups: young (average around 17 years), middle-aged (around 41), aged (approximately 59) and long-lived (82). Donors of different ages were randomly distributed across sequencing lanes to avoid experimental bias. The study analyzed two additional independent replicas of 1 million unique cDNA reads from the same blood draw for two donors, one aged 18 to 30 and one aged 80 or older.

In the germline V gene, CDR1 corresponds to SGHRS and CDR2 to YFSETQ. The CDR3 spans 13 residues, from the cysteine through the phenylalanine. The DNA shown is the 39-base CDR3, in frame from base 1. The junction carries 12 bases between V and J, which are trimmed by 1 base and 7 bases respectively. With regard to this clonotype: Its antigen remains unidentified. Per-nucleotide qualities are absent, and no much larger clonotype sits a single base away.

What the study reported, not specific to this receptor: Conclusive comparison of naive and antigen-experienced compartments was prevented by the profiling of bulk unsorted PBMCs. Estimates of total diversity based on one million sequenced T cells were considered lower bounds and underestimates. Compared with the aged group, the long-lived group had more naive CD4+ T cells, fewer expanded clones and increased TCR diversity, a pattern suggesting age selection. As age increased, observed TCR beta diversity per million T cells dropped in a roughly linear way, and a significant reduction was already evident by age roughly 40. Donor CMV infection status was unknown, potentially confounding age-related changes in expanded clonotypes. The percentage of naive T cells measured by flow cytometry correlated strongly with observed TCR beta diversity.

The library was built by means of 5' RACE. The instrument given in TCRdb is Illumina HiSeq 2500. A second PCR of about 6 to 12 cycles was run with a J-beta primer mix and a sample-barcoded 5' primer. A unique molecular identifier was introduced onto each TCR beta cDNA molecule by a template-switch 5' adaptor carrying 12 random nucleotides. At least 2.5 million CDR3-containing paired-end reads were obtained from each sample. First-strand cDNA was synthesized from all RNA with the Mint cDNA synthesis kit, primed by a TRBC-specific oligonucleotide. After uracil-DNA glycosylase treatment, a first 18-cycle PCR used universal primers M1SS and BC2_uni_R on all cDNA. Per the source publication's procedure: Each sample was normalized by randomly selecting 1 million high-quality reads, each carrying a distinct molecular identifier. Reads sharing molecular identifiers were discarded rather than binned into consensus sequences. MiTCR, run with a Q25 quality threshold and the strictest error-elimination algorithm, handled CDR3 identification, clonotype clustering and error correction. Lower-bound total TCR beta diversity was estimated with a nonparametric unseen species model using Euler transformation. TCRdb reran the public reads through fastp at Q25 and MiXCR, keeping productive beta chains. Merged by CDR3 protein, the rows form single entries marked with the most common genes and DNA. For this entry, the V and J calls and clone size follow TCRdb and not the study's own pipeline. The sample table lists about 1,400,000 distinct CDR3 sequences, roughly 60% of them with a count of one. Roughly 6.3% of the sample is taken by the ten largest.

The roughly 39 donors, aged roughly 6 to 95 years, were systemically healthy Caucasian individuals from Russia. Roughly 9.5 milliliters of peripheral blood were drawn from each donor into EDTA-treated Vacutainer tubes. Ficoll-Paque density-gradient centrifugation was used to isolate PBMCs, with at least 7 million per sample. Trizol reagent was used to extract total RNA from the PBMCs, yielding at least 5.5 micrograms per sample. Naive CD45RAhigh/CD27high T cell percentages were measured by flow cytometry on a PBMC aliquot from every donor. The origin of this receptor is a man younger than 35 in good health. The chain is encoded by TRBV5-1 joined to TRBJ2-7; no D gene can be assigned with confidence. The source material was blood. The DNA reads TGCGCCAGCAGCTTGACCAGCTTCAATGAGCAGTACTTC. Its protein reads: CASSLTSFNEQYF.